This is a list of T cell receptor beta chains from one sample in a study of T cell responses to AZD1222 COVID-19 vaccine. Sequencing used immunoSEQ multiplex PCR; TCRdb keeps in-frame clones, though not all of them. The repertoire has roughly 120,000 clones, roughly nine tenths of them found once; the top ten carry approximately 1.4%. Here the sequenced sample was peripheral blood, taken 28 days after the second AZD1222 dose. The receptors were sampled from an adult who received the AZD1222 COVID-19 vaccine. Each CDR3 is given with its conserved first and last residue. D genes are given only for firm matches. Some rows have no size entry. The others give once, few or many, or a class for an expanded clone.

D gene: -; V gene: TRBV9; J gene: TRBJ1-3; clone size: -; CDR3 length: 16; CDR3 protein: CASSPYLDEPGNTIYF; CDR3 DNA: TGTGCCAGCAGCCCATACTTGGACGAGCCGGGAAACACCATATATTTT
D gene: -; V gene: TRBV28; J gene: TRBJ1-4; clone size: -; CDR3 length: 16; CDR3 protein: CASSATGTSTNEKLFF; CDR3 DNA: TGTGCCAGCAGCGCTACAGGGACGTCAACTAATGAAAAACTGTTTTTT
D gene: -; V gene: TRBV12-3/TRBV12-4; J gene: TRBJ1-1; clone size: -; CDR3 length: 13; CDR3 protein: CASSLMGRTEAFF; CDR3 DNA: TGTGCCAGCAGTTTAATGGGTAGGACTGAAGCTTTCTTT
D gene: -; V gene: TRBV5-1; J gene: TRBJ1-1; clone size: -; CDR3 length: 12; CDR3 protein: CASSLVPEVAFF; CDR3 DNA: TGCGCCAGCAGCTTGGTTCCGGAGGTAGCTTTCTTT
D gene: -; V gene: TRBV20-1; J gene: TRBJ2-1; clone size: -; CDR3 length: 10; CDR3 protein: CSPGDNEQFF; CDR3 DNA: TGCAGTCCAGGAGACAATGAGCAGTTCTTC
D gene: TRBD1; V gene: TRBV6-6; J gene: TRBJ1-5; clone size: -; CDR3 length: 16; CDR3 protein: CASGIQGGGSNQPQHF; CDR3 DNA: TGTGCCAGCGGTATACAGGGGGGTGGAAGCAATCAGCCCCAGCATTTT
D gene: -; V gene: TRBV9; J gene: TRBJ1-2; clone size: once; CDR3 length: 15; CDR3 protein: CASSVEQFSNYGYTF; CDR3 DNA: TGTGCCAGCAGCGTAGAGCAGTTCAGTAACTATGGCTACACCTTC
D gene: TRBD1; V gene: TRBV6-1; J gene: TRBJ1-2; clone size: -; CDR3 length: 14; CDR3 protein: CASSEIDRGHGYTF; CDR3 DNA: TGTGCCAGCAGTGAAATAGACAGGGGGCACGGCTACACCTTC
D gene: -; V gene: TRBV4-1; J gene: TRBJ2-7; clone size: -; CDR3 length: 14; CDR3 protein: CASSQPSGTYEQYF; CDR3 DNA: TGCGCCAGCAGCCAACCCAGCGGTACCTACGAGCAGTACTTC
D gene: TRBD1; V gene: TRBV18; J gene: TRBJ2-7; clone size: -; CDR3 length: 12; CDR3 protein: CASSPDREDQYF; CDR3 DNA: TGTGCCAGCTCACCGGACAGGGAAGACCAGTACTTC
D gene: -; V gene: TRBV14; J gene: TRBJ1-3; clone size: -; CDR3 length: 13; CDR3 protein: CASTTGNRNTIYF; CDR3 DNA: TGTGCCAGCACTACAGGGAACCGAAACACCATATATTTT
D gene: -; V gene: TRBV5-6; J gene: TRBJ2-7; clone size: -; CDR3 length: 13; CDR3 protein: CASSLSPTGEQYF; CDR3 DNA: TGTGCCAGCAGCCTCTCCCCGACAGGCGAGCAGTACTTC
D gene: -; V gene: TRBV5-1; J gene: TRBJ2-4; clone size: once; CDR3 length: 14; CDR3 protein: CASRQALAKNIQYF; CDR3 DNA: TGCGCCAGCAGACAAGCCCTAGCCAAAAACATTCAGTACTTC
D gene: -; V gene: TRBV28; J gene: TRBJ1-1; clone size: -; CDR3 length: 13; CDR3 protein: CASSLGVTIEAFF; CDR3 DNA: TGTGCCAGCAGTTTAGGAGTTACTATTGAAGCTTTCTTT
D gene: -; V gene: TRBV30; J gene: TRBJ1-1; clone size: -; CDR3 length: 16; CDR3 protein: CAWSASPVSANTEAFF; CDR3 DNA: TGTGCCTGGAGTGCATCCCCTGTCTCGGCGAACACTGAAGCTTTCTTT
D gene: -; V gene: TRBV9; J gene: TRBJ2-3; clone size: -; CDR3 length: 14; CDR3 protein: CASSGDPGTDTQYF; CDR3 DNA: TGTGCCAGCAGCGGGGACCCCGGCACAGATACGCAGTATTTT
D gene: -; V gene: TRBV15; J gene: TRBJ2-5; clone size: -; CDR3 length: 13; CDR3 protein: CATSLLGGGTQYF; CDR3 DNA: TGTGCCACCAGCCTCCTAGGTGGTGGTACCCAGTACTTC
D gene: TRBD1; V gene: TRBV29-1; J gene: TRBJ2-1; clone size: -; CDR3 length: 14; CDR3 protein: CSVVVRGRYNEQFF; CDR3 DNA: TGCAGCGTTGTGGTCAGGGGGCGTTACAATGAGCAGTTCTTC
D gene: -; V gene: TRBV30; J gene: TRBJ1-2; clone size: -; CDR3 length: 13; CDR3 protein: CAWSPQGRGGYTF; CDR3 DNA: TGTGCCTGGAGTCCTCAAGGGCGGGGAGGCTACACCTTC
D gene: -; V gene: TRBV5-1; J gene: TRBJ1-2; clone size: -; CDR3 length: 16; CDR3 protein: CASSPNPTTVFYGYTF; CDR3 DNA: TGCGCCAGCAGCCCGAATCCTACGACAGTTTTCTATGGCTACACCTTC
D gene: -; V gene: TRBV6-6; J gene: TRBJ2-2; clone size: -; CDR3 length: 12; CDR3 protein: CASSPVDGELFF; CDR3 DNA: TGTGCCAGCAGTCCGGTTGACGGGGAGCTGTTTTTT
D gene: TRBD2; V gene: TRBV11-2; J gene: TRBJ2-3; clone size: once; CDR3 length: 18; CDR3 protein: CASSLGFGRTRGSDTQYF; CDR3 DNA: TGTGCCAGCAGCTTGGGGTTTGGTCGGACTAGAGGTTCAGATACGCAGTATTTT
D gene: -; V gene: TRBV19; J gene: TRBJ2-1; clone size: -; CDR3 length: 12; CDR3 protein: CAPAILANEQFF; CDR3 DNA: TGTGCCCCCGCCATACTAGCAAATGAGCAGTTCTTC
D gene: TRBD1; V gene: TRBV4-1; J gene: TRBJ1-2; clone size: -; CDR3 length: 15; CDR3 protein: CASSLPDRTNYGYTF; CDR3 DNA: TGCGCCAGCAGCCTCCCGGACAGGACTAACTATGGCTACACCTTC
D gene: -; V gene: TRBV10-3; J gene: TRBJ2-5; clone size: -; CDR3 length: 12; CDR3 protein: CASAAYQETQYF; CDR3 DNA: TGTGCCAGCGCAGCGTACCAAGAGACCCAGTACTTC
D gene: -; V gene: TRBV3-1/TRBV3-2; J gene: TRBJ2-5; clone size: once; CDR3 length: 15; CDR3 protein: CASSQPTGLKETQYF; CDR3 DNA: TGTGCCAGCAGCCAACCCACAGGGCTTAAAGAGACCCAGTACTTC
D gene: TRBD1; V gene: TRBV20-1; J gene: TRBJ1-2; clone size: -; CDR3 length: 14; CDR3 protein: CSASRQGAGYGYTF; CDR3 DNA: TGCAGTGCTAGTCGGCAGGGGGCTGGCTATGGCTACACCTTC
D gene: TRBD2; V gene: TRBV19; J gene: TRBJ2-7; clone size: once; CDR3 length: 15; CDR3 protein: CASSIGSGTAYEQYF; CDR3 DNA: TGTGCCAGTAGTATCGGTAGCGGGACGGCCTACGAGCAGTACTTC
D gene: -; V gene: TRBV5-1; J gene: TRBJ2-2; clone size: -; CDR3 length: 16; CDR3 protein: CASSLVVTGSTGELFF; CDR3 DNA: TGCGCCAGCAGCTTGGTAGTGACGGGATCGACCGGGGAGCTGTTTTTT
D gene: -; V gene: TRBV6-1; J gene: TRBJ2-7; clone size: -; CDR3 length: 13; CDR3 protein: CASSEKERYEQYF; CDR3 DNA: TGTGCCAGCAGTGAAAAGGAGAGATACGAGCAGTACTTC
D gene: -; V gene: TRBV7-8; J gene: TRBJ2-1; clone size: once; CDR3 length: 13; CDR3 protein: CASSFPARVEQFF; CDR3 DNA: TGTGCCAGCAGCTTTCCAGCCAGGGTTGAGCAGTTCTTC
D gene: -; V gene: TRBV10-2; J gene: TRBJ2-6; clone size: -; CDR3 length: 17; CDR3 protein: CASRVGTRVVGANVLTF; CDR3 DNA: TGCGCCAGCCGGGTCGGAACAAGGGTAGTTGGGGCCAACGTCCTGACTTTC
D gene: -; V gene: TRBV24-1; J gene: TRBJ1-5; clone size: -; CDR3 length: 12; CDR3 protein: CATSDTDQPQHF; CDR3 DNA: TGTGCCACCAGTGATACCGATCAGCCCCAGCATTTT
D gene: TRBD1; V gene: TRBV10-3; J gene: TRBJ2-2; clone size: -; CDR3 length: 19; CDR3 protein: CAISEPTFPGQMNTGELFF; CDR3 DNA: TGTGCCATCAGTGAGCCCACTTTTCCGGGACAGATGAACACCGGGGAGCTGTTTTTT
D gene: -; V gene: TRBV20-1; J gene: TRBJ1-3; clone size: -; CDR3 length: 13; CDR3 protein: CSASRGIGNTIYF; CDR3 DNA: TGCAGTGCTAGTCGCGGGATTGGAAACACCATATATTTT
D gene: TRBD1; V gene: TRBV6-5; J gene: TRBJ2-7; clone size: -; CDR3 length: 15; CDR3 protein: CASTREWTGGGEQYF; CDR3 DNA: TGTGCCAGCACCAGGGAGTGGACAGGGGGAGGAGAGCAGTACTTC
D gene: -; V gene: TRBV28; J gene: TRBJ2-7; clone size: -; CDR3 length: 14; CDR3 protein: CASSLAGANYEQYF; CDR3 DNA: TGTGCCAGCAGTTTAGCAGGGGCAAACTACGAGCAGTACTTC
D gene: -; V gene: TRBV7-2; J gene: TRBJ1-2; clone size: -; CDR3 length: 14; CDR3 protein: CASSLLDRNYGYTF; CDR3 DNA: TGTGCCAGCAGCCTACTGGACCGGAACTATGGCTACACCTTC
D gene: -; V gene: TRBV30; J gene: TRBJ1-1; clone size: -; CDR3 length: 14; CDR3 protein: CAWRGRWVNTEAFF; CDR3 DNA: TGTGCCTGGAGGGGTCGGTGGGTGAACACTGAAGCTTTCTTT
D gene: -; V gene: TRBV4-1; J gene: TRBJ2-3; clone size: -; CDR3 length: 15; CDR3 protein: CASSQLGPAADTQYF; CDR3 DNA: TGCGCCAGCAGCCAACTGGGACCCGCAGCAGATACGCAGTATTTT
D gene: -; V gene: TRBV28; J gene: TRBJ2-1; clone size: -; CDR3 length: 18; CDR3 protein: CASSSILGQVTRYNEQFF; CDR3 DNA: TGTGCCAGCAGCTCAATCCTGGGGCAGGTGACCCGCTACAATGAGCAGTTCTTC
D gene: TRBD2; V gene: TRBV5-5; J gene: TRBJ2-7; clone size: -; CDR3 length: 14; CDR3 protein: CASSLLAGAYEQYF; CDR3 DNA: TGTGCCAGCAGCTTACTAGCGGGGGCCTACGAGCAGTACTTC
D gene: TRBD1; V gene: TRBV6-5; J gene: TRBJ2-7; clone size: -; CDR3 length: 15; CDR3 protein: CASSKTPTGSYEQYF; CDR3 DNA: TGTGCCAGCAGTAAAACCCCGACAGGGTCCTACGAGCAGTACTTC
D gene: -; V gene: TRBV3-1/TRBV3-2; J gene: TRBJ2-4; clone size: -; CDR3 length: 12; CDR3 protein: CASSQREATFYF; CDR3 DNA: TGTGCCAGCAGCCAAAGAGAAGCGACCTTCTACTTC
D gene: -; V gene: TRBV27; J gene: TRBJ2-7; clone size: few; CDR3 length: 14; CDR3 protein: CASSLQGPGYEQYF; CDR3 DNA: TGTGCCAGCAGCCTACAGGGACCCGGTTACGAGCAGTACTTC
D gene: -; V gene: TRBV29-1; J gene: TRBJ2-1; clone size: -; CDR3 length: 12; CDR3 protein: CSVEGGGLEQFF; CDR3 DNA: TGCAGCGTTGAGGGAGGGGGCCTTGAGCAGTTCTTC
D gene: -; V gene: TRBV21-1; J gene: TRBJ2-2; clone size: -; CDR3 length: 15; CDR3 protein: CASSPIRNFSGELFF; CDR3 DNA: TGTGCCAGCAGCCCCATAAGGAATTTCAGCGGGGAGCTGTTTTTT
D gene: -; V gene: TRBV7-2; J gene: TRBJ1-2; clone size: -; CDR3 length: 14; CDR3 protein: CASSLEGLLAGYTF; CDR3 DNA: TGTGCCAGCAGCTTAGAAGGTCTTTTGGCCGGCTACACCTTC
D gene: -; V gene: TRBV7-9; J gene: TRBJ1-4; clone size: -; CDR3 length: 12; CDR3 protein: CASSSRGEKLFF; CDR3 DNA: TGTGCCAGCAGCTCCAGAGGTGAAAAACTGTTTTTT
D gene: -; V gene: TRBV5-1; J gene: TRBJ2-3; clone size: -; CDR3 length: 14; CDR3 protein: CASSLRAYTDTQYF; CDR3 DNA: TGCGCCAGCAGCCTCAGGGCTTACACAGATACGCAGTATTTT
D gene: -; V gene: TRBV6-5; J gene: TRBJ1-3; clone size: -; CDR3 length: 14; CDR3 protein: CASGLEGAGNTIYF; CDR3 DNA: TGTGCCAGCGGGTTGGAGGGAGCTGGAAACACCATATATTTT
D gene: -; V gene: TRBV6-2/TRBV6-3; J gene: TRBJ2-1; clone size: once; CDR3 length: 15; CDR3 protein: CASSRDGPLYNEQFF; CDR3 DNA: TGTGCCAGCAGTAGGGACGGGCCCCTTTACAATGAGCAGTTCTTC
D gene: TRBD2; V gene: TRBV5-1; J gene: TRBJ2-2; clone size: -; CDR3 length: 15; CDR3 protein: CASSVTSGRFGELFF; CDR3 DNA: TGCGCCAGCAGCGTGACTAGCGGGAGGTTCGGGGAGCTGTTTTTT